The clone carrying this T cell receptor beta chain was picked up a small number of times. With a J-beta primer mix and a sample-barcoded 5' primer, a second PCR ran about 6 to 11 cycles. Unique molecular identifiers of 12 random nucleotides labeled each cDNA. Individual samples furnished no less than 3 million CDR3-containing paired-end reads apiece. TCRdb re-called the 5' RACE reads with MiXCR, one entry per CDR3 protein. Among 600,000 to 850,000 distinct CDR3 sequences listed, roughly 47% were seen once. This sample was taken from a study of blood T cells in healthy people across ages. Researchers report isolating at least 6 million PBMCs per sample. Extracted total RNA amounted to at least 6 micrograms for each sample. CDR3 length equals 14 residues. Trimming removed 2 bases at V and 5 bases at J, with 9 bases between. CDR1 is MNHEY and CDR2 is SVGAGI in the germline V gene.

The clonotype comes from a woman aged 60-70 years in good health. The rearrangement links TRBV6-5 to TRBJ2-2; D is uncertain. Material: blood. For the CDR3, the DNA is TGTGCCAGCAGTTACGATCGCGATACCGGGGAGCTGTTTTTT. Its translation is CASSYDRDTGELFF.